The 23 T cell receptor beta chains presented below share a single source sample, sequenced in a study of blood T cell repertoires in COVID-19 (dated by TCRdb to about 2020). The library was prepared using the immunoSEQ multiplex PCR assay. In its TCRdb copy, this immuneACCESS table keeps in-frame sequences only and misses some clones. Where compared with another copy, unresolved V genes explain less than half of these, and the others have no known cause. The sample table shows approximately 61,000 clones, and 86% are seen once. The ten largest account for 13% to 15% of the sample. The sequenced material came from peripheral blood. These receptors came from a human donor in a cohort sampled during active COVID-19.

Here the CDR3 DNA reads TGTGCCAGCACCCGGGACAGTAACTATGGCTACACCTTC. Protein: CASTRDSNYGYTF. The V and J genes are TRBV6-6 and TRBJ1-2; 7 positions match TRBD1. Germline V gives CDR1 MNHNY, CDR2 SVGAGI (reference sequence). The CDR3 contains 13 residues. V gave up 7 bases and J gave up 1 base; unmatched junction bases: 3.

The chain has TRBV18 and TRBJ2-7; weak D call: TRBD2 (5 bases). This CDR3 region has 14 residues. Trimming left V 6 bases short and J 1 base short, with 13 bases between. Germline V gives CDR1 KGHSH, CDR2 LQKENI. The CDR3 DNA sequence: TGTGCCAGCTCGGGGTCCGGGAAATCCTACGAGCAGTACTTC. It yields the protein CASSGSGKSYEQYF.

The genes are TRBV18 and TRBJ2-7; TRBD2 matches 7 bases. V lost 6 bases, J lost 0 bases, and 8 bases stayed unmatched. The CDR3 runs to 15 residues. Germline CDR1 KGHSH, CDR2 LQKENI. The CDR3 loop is CASSRSGKSSYEQYF. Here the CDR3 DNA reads TGTGCCAGCTCGAGGAGCGGGAAGAGCTCCTACGAGCAGTACTTC.

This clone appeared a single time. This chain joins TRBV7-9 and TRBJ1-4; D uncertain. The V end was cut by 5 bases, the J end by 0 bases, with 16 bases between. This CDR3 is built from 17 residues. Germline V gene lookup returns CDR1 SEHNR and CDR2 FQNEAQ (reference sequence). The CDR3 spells CASSIPGYLATNEKLFF. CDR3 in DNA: TGTGCCAGCAGCATTCCGGGATACCTTGCAACTAATGAAAAACTGTTTTTT.

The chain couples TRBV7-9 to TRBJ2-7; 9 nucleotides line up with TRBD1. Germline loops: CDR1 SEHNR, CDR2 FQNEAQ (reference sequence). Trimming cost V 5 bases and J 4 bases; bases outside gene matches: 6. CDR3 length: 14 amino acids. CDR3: CASSRPGQGYEQYF. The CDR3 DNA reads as TGTGCCAGCAGCCGACCGGGACAGGGATACGAGCAGTACTTC.

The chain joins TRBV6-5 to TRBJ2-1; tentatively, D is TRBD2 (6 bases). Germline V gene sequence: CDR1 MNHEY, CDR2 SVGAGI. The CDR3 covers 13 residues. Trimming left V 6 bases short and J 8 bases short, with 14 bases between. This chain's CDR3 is CASRPRRAYEQFF. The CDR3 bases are TGTGCCAGCAGGCCCAGGAGGGCCTATGAGCAGTTCTTC.

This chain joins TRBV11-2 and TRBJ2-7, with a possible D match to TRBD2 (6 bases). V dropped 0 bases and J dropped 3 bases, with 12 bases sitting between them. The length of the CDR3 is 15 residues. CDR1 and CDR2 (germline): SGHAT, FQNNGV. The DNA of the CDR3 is TGTGCCAGCAGCTTAGATTCTAGCGCCCACTACGAGCAGTACTTC. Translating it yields CASSLDSSAHYEQYF.

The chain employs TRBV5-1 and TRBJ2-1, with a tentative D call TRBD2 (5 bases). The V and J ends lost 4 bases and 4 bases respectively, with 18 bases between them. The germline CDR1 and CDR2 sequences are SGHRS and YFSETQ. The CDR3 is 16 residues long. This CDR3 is CASSQGPKRHYNEQFF. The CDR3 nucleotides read TGCGCCAGCAGCCAAGGACCCAAGCGGCATTACAATGAGCAGTTCTTC.

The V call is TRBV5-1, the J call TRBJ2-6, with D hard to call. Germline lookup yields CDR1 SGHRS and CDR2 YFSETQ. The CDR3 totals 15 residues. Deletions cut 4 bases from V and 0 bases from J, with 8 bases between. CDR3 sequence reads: CASSHAGSGANVLTF. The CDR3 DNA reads TGCGCCAGCAGCCACGCCGGCTCTGGGGCCAACGTCCTGACTTTC.

The CDR3: CASSLVPVYTDTQYF. CDR3 DNA: TGTGCCAGCAGCTTAGTTCCGGTCTACACAGATACGCAGTATTTT. This chain connects TRBV11-2 to TRBJ2-3; D is undetermined. V dropped 1 base and J dropped 2 bases, with 10 bases sitting between them. The CDR3 is made up of 15 amino acids. Germline CDR1 and CDR2: SGHAT and FQNNGV.

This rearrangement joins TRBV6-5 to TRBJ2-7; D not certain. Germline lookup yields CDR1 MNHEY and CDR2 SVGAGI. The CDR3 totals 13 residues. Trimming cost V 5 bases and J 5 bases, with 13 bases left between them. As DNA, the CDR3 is TGTGCCAGCAGTCGCGCCGAGTTCGACGAGCAGTACTTC. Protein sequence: CASSRAEFDEQYF.

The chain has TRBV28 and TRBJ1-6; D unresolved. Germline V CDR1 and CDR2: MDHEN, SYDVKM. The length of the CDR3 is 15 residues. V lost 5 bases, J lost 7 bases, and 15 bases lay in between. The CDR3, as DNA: TGTGCCAGCAGTCCAAGGACTTCACTAAATTCACCCCTCCACTTT. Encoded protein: CASSPRTSLNSPLHF.

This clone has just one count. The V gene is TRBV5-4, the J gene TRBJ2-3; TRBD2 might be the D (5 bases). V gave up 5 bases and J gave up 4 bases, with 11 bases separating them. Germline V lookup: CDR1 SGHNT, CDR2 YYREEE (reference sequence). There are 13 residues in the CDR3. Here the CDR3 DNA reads TGTGCCAGCAGGGGAGTGGGCCCAGATACGCAGTATTTT. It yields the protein CASRGVGPDTQYF.

The chain's CDR3 is CASSLSGVETQYF. The CDR3 DNA reads as TGTGCCAGCAGCTTATCAGGGGTCGAGACCCAGTACTTC. The rearrangement links TRBV7-3 to TRBJ2-5; TRBD1 might be the D (6 bases). The V and J ends lost 2 bases and 5 bases respectively, with 9 bases between them. The V gene's germline CDR1 is SGHTA and CDR2 FQGTGA. This CDR3 contains 13 residues.

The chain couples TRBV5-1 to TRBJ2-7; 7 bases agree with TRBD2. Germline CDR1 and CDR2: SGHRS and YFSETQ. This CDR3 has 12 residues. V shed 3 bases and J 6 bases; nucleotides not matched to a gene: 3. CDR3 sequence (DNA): TGCGCCAGCAGCTCCGGACTAGTCGAGCAGTACTTC. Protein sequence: CASSSGLVEQYF.

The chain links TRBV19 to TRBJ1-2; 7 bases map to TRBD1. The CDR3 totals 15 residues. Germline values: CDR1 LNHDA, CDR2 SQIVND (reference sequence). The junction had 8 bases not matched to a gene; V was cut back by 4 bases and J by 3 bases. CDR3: CASSTARTGHYGYTF. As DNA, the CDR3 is TGTGCCAGTAGTACAGCCCGGACAGGACACTATGGCTACACCTTC.

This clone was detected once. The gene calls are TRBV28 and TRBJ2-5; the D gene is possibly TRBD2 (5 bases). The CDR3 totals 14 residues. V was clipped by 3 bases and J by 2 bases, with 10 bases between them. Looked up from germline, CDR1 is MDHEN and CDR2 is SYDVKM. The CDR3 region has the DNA TGTGCCAGCAGTTTTAGGAGGATTCAAGAGACCCAGTACTTC. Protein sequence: CASSFRRIQETQYF.

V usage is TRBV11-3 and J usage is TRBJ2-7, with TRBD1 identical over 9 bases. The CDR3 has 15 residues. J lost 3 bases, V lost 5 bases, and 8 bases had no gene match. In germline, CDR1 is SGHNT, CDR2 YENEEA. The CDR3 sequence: CASSKGQGRIYEQYF. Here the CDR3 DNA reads TGTGCCAGCAGCAAAGGACAGGGGCGAATCTACGAGCAGTACTTC.

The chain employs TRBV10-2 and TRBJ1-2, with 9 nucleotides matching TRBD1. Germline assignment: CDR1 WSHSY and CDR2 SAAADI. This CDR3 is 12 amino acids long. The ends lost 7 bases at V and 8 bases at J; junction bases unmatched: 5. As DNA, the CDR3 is TGCGCCAGCACCGACAGGGGGAAGGGCTACACCTTC. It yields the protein CASTDRGKGYTF.

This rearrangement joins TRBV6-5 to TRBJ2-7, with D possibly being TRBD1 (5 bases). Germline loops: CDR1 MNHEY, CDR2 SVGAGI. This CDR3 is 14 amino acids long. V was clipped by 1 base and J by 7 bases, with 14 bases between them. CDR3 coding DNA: TGTGCCAGCAGTTACTTAGGGGCACCTAAAGAGCAGTACTTC. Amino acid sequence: CASSYLGAPKEQYF.

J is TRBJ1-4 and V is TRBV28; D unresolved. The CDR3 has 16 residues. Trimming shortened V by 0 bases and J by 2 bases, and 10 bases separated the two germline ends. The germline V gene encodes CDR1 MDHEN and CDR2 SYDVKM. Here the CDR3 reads CASSLWEGTTNEKLFF. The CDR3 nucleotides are TGTGCCAGCAGTTTATGGGAGGGTACGACTAATGAAAAACTGTTTTTT.

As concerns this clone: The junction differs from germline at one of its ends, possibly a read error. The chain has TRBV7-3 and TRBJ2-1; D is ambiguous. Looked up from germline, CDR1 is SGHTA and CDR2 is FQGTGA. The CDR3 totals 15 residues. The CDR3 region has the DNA TGTGCCAGCAGCATAACCGAGAAGACCTACAATGAGCAGTTCTTC. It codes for CASSITEKTYNEQFF.

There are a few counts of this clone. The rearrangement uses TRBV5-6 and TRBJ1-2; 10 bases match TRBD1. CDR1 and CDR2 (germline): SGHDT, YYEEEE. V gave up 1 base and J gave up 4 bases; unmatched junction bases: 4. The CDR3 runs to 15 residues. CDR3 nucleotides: TGTGCCAGCAGCTTGCGGGACAGGGGTATCTATGGCTACACCTTC. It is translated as CASSLRDRGIYGYTF.